This entry lists 4 T cell receptor beta chains sequenced from one sample in a study of blood T cell repertoires in COVID-19. Sequenced by immunoSEQ multiplex PCR; TCRdb stores in-frame clones only, minus some. The sample lists roughly 320,000 clones, 90% seen once, with around 4.2% in the top ten. Source material: PBMCs or T cells enriched from blood (not recorded which). The receptors originated from a woman aged 25 to 39 who had been exposed to COVID-19.

The rearrangement joins TRBV5-1 to TRBJ2-7; D is unclear. CDR1 SGHRS and CDR2 YFSETQ come from the germline V gene. CDR3 length equals 15 residues. V was trimmed by 1 base and J by 0 bases, leaving 11 bases between them. The CDR3 region is CASSLTIDSSYEQYF. In nucleotides, the CDR3 is TGCGCCAGCAGCTTGACTATAGACTCCTCCTACGAGCAGTACTTC. Full variable domain (remainder filled in from reference TRBV5-1 and TRBJ2-7): KAGVTQTPRYLIKTRGQQVTLSCSPISGHRSVSWYQQTPGQGLQFLFEYFSETQRNKGNFPGRFSGRQFSNSRSEMNVSTLELGDSALYLCASSLTIDSSYEQYFGPGTRLTVT.

In DNA form, the CDR3 reads TGCGCCAGCAGCTCCCAGGGACAGGGCCGCGAAAAACTGTTTTTT. It translates to CASSSQGQGREKLFF. The chain uses TRBV5-1 and TRBJ1-4; 9 positions match TRBD1. The CDR3 length is 15 residues. V shed 3 bases and J 8 bases; nucleotides not matched to a gene: 8. CDR1 is SGHRS, CDR2 YFSETQ, per germline.

The chain joins TRBV4-3 to TRBJ1-1; D possibly corresponds to TRBD1 (6 bases). Trimming shortened V by 0 bases and J by 3 bases, and 29 bases separated the two germline ends. Germline CDR1 reads LGHNA; CDR2 reads YSLEER. The CDR3 has 21 residues. CDR3 region: CASSQDPGLPTGDEPDTEAFF. The DNA of the CDR3 is TGCGCCAGCAGCCAAGACCCTGGGCTGCCGACAGGCGATGAGCCGGACACTGAAGCTTTCTTT.

This clone was picked up one time. The V call is TRBV12-3 or TRBV12-4, the J call TRBJ1-1; D gene unclear. V was clipped by 7 bases and J by 2 bases, with 5 bases between them. The length of the CDR3 is 11 residues. The CDR3 region has the DNA TGTGCCAGCATCTTAAACACTGAAGCTTTCTTT. Amino acids: CASILNTEAFF.